One and the same sample provided the 26 T cell receptor beta chains below, sequenced in a study of T cell repertoires in cytomegalovirus infection. One entry per CDR3 protein, called by TCRdb with MiXCR from the reads. The data hold more than 400,000 distinct CDR3 sequences, with roughly 29% observed a single time. The sample comprised PBMCs. The receptors come from a human donor in good health (CMV status not recorded). Some clones in this sample may be carry-over from other donors' samples.

The rearrangement joins TRBV27 to TRBJ1-1; no reliable D call. V was trimmed by 8 bases and J by 4 bases, leaving 14 bases between them. The CDR3 sequence is 13 residues long. Germline-derived CDR1 and CDR2 are MNHEY and SMNVEV (reference sequence). CDR3 nucleotide sequence: TGTGCCAGCGGGCCCTTTCGGTCCACTGAAGCTTTCTTT. It translates to CASGPFRSTEAFF.

In its sample, this clonotype was seen many times. This chain connects TRBV7-2 to TRBJ2-2; 9 bases agree with TRBD2. The CDR3 runs to 16 residues. V dropped 5 bases and J dropped 6; count of bases not matched to a gene: 10. CDR1 and CDR2 from the germline V gene are SGHTA and FQGNSA. The chain's CDR3 is CASSQRGAGGPGELFF. In nucleotides, the CDR3 is TGTGCCAGCAGCCAACGGGGGGCGGGAGGGCCCGGGGAGCTGTTTTTT.

This clonotype occurred many times. The genes are TRBV2 and TRBJ2-7; 8 nucleotides align to TRBD2. The CDR3 is made up of 12 amino acids. Germline V gene lookup returns CDR1 SNHLY and CDR2 FYNNEI. Trimming cost V 6 bases and J 3 bases; bases outside gene matches: 1. CDR3 amino acids: CASRSGGYEQYV. The DNA for the CDR3 is TGTGCCAGCAGAAGCGGGGGCTACGAGCAGTACGTC.

The chain couples TRBV18 to TRBJ1-1; D is unresolved. Germline V gene lookup returns CDR1 KGHSH and CDR2 LQKENI. V shed 3 bases and J shed 1 base, with 15 bases lying between them. The CDR3 loop spans 16 amino acids. In nucleotides, the CDR3 is TGTGCCAGCTCACCTGGGTCCCGGACGGAGAACACTGAAGCTTTCTTT. This gives the protein CASSPGSRTENTEAFF. The full variable domain, its missing parts supplied by reference TRBV18 and TRBJ1-1, is NAGVMQNPRHLVRRRGQEARLRCSPMKGHSHVYWYRQLPEEGLKFMVYLQKENIIDESGMPKERFSAEFPKEGPSILRIQQVVRGDSAAYFCASSPGSRTENTEAFFGQGTRLTVV.

The chain has TRBV6-2 or TRBV6-3 and TRBJ2-1; the match to TRBD2 covers 10 bases. V gave up 8 bases and J gave up 0 bases; unmatched junction bases: 4. Germline assignment: CDR1 MNHEY and CDR2 SVGEGT. The CDR3 has 15 amino acids. DNA of the CDR3: TGTGCCAGCGGAGCGGGAGGGCCCTCCTACAATGAGCAGTTCTTC. This encodes CASGAGGPSYNEQFF.

CDR3 loop: CASSSKTLAGLYNEQFF. The CDR3 nucleotides read TGTGCCAGCAGTTCGAAAACCTTAGCGGGCCTCTACAATGAGCAGTTCTTC. J is TRBJ2-1 and V is TRBV6-2 or TRBV6-3, with TRBD2 matching 7 bases. Germline V gene sequence: CDR1 MNHEY, CDR2 SVGEGT. The trim removed 4 bases at V and 3 bases at J, leaving 12 bases unmatched. The CDR3 spans 17 residues.

Ten or more counts support this clonotype. This chain uses TRBV7-2 with TRBJ1-2; 7 nucleotides match TRBD1. The V gene's germline CDR1 is SGHTA and CDR2 FQGNSA. Trimming removed 5 bases from V and 0 bases from J; junction bases left unmatched: 6. The CDR3 covers 15 residues. The chain's CDR3 is CASSPLGQPNYGYTF. The CDR3 region has the DNA TGTGCCAGCAGCCCTTTGGGACAGCCTAACTATGGCTACACCTTC.

This clonotype has just a few counts. The chain couples TRBV7-9 to TRBJ1-2; D perhaps matches TRBD1 (6 bases). Germline V gives CDR1 SEHNR, CDR2 FQNEAQ (reference sequence). This CDR3 is 15 amino acids long. Between the trimmed V and J ends, which lost 3 bases and 2 bases, there was a span of 13 bases. The CDR3 DNA reads as TGTGCCAGCAGCTTCGTACAGGGCGTAAACTATGGCTACACCTTC. It yields the protein CASSFVQGVNYGYTF.

The rearrangement uses TRBV25-1 and TRBJ2-7; TRBD2 aligns across 9 bases. This CDR3 is 15 amino acids long. Per germline, CDR1 MGHDK and CDR2 SYGVNS. The V and J ends lost 3 bases and 2 bases, in that order; junction bases with no gene match: 5. CDR3 sequence reads: CASSDWASGTYEQYF. DNA for the CDR3: TGTGCCAGCAGTGATTGGGCTAGCGGGACCTACGAGCAGTACTTC.

Written as DNA, the CDR3 is TGTGCCACGGAACCCCTTGACAGACCAACTAATGAAAAACTGTTTTTT. This gives the protein CATEPLDRPTNEKLFF. The chain has TRBV6-1 and TRBJ1-4, with D possibly matching TRBD1 (5 bases). This CDR3 comprises 16 residues. V was trimmed by 10 bases and J by 0 bases, leaving 18 bases between them. Germline V gene sequence: CDR1 MNHNS, CDR2 SASEGT.

The sample holds many counts of this clonotype. V is TRBV7-8 and J is TRBJ2-3; 9 nucleotides match TRBD2. The CDR3 consists of 16 residues. The V segment lost 2 bases and the J segment 2 bases; nucleotides outside the gene matches: 5. Germline values: CDR1 SGHVS, CDR2 FQNEAQ. This CDR3 is CASSLLIAGDTDTQYF. The CDR3 nucleotides read TGTGCCAGCAGCTTATTGATAGCGGGGGACACAGATACGCAGTATTTT.

This clonotype was seen many times. The V gene is TRBV6-6, the J gene TRBJ2-1; the match to TRBD2 covers 8 bases. The V gene's germline CDR1 is MNHNY and CDR2 SVGAGI (reference sequence). With 5 bases clipped from V and 7 bases from J, the junction kept 4 bases outside the gene matches. The CDR3 is made up of 13 amino acids. CDR3: CASSQREWNEQFF. In DNA form, the CDR3 reads TGTGCCAGCAGTCAGCGGGAGTGGAATGAGCAGTTCTTC.

This clonotype was seen more than once but under ten times. At one end, the junction sequence differs from germline, possibly due to a read error. The chain uses TRBV5-1 and TRBJ1-3; no firm D call. The CDR3 extends over 15 amino acids. The germline gives CDR1 SGHRS, CDR2 YFSETQ. Written as DNA, the CDR3 is TGTGCCAGCAGTTCGGACGGGAGCTCTGGAAACACCATATATTTT. Amino acid sequence: CASSSDGSSGNTIYF.

The V call is TRBV19, the J call TRBJ1-1; TRBD1 aligns across 7 bases. The V gene's germline CDR1 is LNHDA and CDR2 SQIVND (reference sequence). The CDR3 runs to 12 residues. The V gene end was trimmed by 8 bases and the J gene end by 4 bases; junction bases not matched to a gene: 4. The CDR3 loop is CASLNRGTEAFF. In nucleotides, the CDR3 is TGTGCCAGTCTAAACAGGGGCACTGAAGCTTTCTTT.

This clonotype showed up just a few times. The chain combines TRBV7-2 with TRBJ1-2; TRBD1 might be the D (6 bases). The CDR3 spans 14 residues. CDR1 and CDR2 from the germline V gene are SGHTA and FQGNSA. Trimming took 1 base from V and 7 from J, leaving 13 bases between them. CDR3 amino acids: CASSLVGRGTGYTF. The CDR3 coding sequence is TGTGCCAGCAGCTTAGTAGGCAGGGGTACTGGCTACACCTTC.

This clonotype has just a few counts. This rearrangement joins TRBV7-8 to TRBJ2-7; D might be TRBD2 (6 bases). V lost 8 bases to trimming and J lost 1 base, with 15 bases between them. This CDR3 spans 14 amino acids. CDR1 is SGHVS and CDR2 is FQNEAQ in the germline V gene. The CDR3 protein is CASGRDRGSYEQYV. The CDR3 DNA reads TGTGCCAGCGGCCGGGACCGGGGGTCCTACGAGCAGTACGTC.

This clonotype was seen more than once but under ten times. Here the CDR3 DNA reads TGCGCCAGCAGCCAAGTATTGGGATCAACCTACGAGCAGTACTTC. Protein sequence: CASSQVLGSTYEQYF. This rearrangement joins TRBV4-3 to TRBJ2-7; D remains ambiguous. This CDR3 has 15 amino acids. CDR1 and CDR2 (germline): LGHNA, YSLEER. Trimming cost V 1 base and J 2 bases, with 12 bases left between them.

This clonotype showed up just a few times. One end of the junction is discordant with germline, which a read error may explain. The J gene is TRBJ1-1, the V gene TRBV11-1; D may be TRBD1 (6 bases). CDR3 length: 12 residues. Germline values: CDR1 SGHAT, CDR2 FQDESV (reference sequence). This CDR3 is CASSYIGGESLF. In DNA form, the CDR3 reads TGTGCCAGCAGTTATATCGGGGGCGAATCTCTCTTT.

This clonotype was counted at least ten times. The chain carries TRBV7-6 and TRBJ2-1; D is uncertain. V gave up 3 bases and J gave up 2 bases, with 8 bases separating them. The CDR3 has 14 amino acids. Germline lookup yields CDR1 SGHVS and CDR2 FNYEAQ. This CDR3 reads CASSFGYAYNEQFF. The CDR3, as DNA: TGTGCCAGCAGCTTCGGTTATGCCTACAATGAGCAGTTCTTC.

This clonotype was counted many times. The chain recombines TRBV6-2 or TRBV6-3 with TRBJ2-2; 8 bases are shared with TRBD1. CDR3 length: 17 residues. Trimming removed 2 bases from V and 6 bases from J; junction bases left unmatched: 11. The germline V gene encodes CDR1 MNHEY and CDR2 SVGEGT. Here the CDR3 DNA reads TGTGCCAGCAGTTACCGACGGACAGGGTTTATCCCCGGGGAGCTGTTTTTT. This codes for CASSYRRTGFIPGELFF.

There are many counts of this clonotype. The chain links TRBV12-3 or TRBV12-4 to TRBJ1-6; 8 nucleotides match TRBD1. Germline trimming cut 5 bases from V and 7 bases from J; bases unmatched to any gene: 7. The CDR3 covers 15 residues. CDR3: CASSGQGSVNSPLHF. The DNA of the CDR3 is TGTGCCAGCAGTGGACAGGGATCGGTCAATTCACCCCTCCACTTT.

This clonotype was counted many times. This chain connects TRBV4-2 to TRBJ2-1; TRBD2 matches at 8 bases. Germline V CDR1 and CDR2: LGHNA, YNFKEQ. The V and J ends lost 0 bases and 6 bases, in that order; junction bases with no gene match: 4. This CDR3 is 15 amino acids long. The CDR3 region is CASSQDIAGSNEQFF. CDR3 DNA: TGTGCCAGCAGCCAAGACATAGCGGGAAGCAATGAGCAGTTCTTC.

The CDR3 sequence: CASREQGQREQFF. CDR3 in DNA: TGTGCCAGCAGGGAACAGGGGCAGAGGGAGCAGTTCTTC. The J gene is TRBJ2-1, the V gene TRBV6-5; TRBD1 matches at 7 bases. CDR3 size: 13 residues. Germline V lookup: CDR1 MNHEY, CDR2 SVGAGI. V was pared by 6 bases and J by 10 bases, with 9 bases of the junction left unmatched.

This clonotype was seen a handful of times. The V call is TRBV7-9, the J call TRBJ2-5, with 11 nucleotides matching TRBD2. CDR3 length equals 16 residues. Losses at the gene ends were 5 bases for V and 2 bases for J; bases not matched to a gene: 7. Germline CDR1 and CDR2: SEHNR and FQNEAQ (reference sequence). The CDR3 bases are TGTGCCAGCAGCCCCTGGACTAGCGGGCGTCAAGAGACCCAGTACTTC. This gives the protein CASSPWTSGRQETQYF.

There are many counts of this clonotype. The chain has TRBV12-3 or TRBV12-4 and TRBJ2-7; 9 bases map to TRBD1. The length of the CDR3 is 16 residues. Trimming cost V 2 bases and J 1 base; bases outside gene matches: 6. CDR3 nucleotides: TGTGCCAGCAGTTTACCTCCGGGACAGGGATCCTACGAGCAGTACTTC. This encodes CASSLPPGQGSYEQYF.

This chain uses TRBV30 with TRBJ1-5; 8 bases are a match to TRBD1. The CDR3 totals 14 residues. Germline V gene lookup returns CDR1 GTSNPN and CDR2 SVGIG (reference sequence). In DNA form, the CDR3 reads TGTGCTTACAACGACAGGGGTAGCAATCAGCCCCAGCATTTT. Translated, it gives CAYNDRGSNQPQHF.